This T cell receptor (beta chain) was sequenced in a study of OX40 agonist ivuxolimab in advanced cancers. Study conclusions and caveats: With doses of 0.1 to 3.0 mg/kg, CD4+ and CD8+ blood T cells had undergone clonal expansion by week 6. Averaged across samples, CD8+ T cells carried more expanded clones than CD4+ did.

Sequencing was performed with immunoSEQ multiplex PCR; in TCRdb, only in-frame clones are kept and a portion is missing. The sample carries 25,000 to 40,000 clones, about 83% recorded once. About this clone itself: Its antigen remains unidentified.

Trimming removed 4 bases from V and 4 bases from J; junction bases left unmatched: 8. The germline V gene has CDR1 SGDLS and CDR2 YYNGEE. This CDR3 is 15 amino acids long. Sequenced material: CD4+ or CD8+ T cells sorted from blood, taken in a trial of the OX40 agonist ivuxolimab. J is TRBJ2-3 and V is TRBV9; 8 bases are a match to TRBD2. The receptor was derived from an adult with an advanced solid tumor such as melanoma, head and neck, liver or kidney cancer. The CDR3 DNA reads TGTGCCAGCAGCCCGCTGCGGGGGGCTTCAGATACGCAGTATTTT. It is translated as CASSPLRGASDTQYF.